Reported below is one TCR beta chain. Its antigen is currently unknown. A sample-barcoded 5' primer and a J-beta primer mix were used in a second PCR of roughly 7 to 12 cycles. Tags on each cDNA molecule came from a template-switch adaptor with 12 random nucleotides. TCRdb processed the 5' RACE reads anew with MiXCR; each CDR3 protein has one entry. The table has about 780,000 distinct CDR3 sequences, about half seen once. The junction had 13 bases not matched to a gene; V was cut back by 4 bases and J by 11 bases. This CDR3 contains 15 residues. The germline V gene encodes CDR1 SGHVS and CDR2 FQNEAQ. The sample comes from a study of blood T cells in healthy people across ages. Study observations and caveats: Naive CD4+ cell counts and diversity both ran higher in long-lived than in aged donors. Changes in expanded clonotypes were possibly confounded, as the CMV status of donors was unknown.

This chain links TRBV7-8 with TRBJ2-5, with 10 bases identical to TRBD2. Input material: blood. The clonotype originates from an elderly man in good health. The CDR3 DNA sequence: TGTGCCAGCAGCTCACGGACTAGCGGAGTCAATGAGCAGTACTTC. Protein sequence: CASSSRTSGVNEQYF.